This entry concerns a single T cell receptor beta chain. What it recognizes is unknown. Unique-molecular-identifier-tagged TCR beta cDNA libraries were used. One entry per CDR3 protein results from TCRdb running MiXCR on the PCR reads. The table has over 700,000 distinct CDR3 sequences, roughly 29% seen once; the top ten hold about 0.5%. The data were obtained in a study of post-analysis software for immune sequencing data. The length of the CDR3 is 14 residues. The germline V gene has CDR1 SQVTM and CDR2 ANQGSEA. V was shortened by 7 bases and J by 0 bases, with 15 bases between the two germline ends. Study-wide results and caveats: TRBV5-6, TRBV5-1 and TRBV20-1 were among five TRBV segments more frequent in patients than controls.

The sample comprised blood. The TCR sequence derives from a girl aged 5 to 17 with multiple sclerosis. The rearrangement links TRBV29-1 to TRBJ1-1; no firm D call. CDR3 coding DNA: TGCAGCGCCGCATTGGCGGAAATGAACACTGAAGCTTTCTTT. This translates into CSAALAEMNTEAFF.